This T cell receptor beta chain originates from a study of blood T cell repertoires in COVID-19. The overall study: COVID-19 samples from acute and convalescent phases originated in the United States, Italy and Spain. Sample material is recorded as cDNA or gDNA derived from T cells, B-cell-depleted T cells, or PBMCs.

Germline assignment: CDR1 MNHNY and CDR2 SVGAGI (reference sequence). The CDR3 runs to 14 residues. J was trimmed by 5 bases and V by 4 bases; bases with no gene match: 7. Methods used by the authors: Reference gene primers were amplified, and this amplification served to estimate nucleated cell counts. The data were produced by immunoSEQ multiplex PCR, yet TCRdb's version contains in-frame clones alone and is incomplete. D and trimming come from the DNA, and the V and J calls and clone size come from that table. The sample holds a few hundred thousand clones; 70% to 90% are singletons and the top ten take less than 9%. A Seattle source enrolled patients during active infection and followed them longitudinally.

Sequencing was carried out using peripheral blood. The genes are TRBV6-6 and TRBJ1-1, with 7 bases lining up with TRBD1. The TCR comes from a woman aged 55 to 70 with COVID-19, enrolled during active disease. In DNA, the CDR3 is TGTGCCAGCAGTTTAACAGGGGAAGCAACTGAAGCTTTCTTT. Encoded protein: CASSLTGEATEAFF.